What follows is one T cell receptor (beta chain) and its context. As yet, its antigen is unknown. The data derive from a study of vaccination and CD4 T cells after COVID-19. In the study overall: For each participant, vaccination comprised two doses of either the BNT162b2 or the mRNA-1273 vaccine. Spike peptides, overlapping and drawn from SARS-CoV-2, HCoV-NL63, HCoV-OC43 and HCoV-229E, were used to stimulate cells.

Trimming stripped 0 bases from V and 5 bases from J, with 7 bases between. The CDR3 loop spans 13 amino acids. CDR1 and CDR2 (germline): SGHRS, YFSETQ. Described treatment: 10-day PBMC culture with coronavirus spike peptide pools or control peptides (ViraFEST assay). The Oncomine TCR Beta short-read assay sequenced DNA from cultured CD4+ T cells. TCRdb redid the calling of the PCR reads with MiXCR, one entry per CDR3 protein. This sample has more than 12,000 distinct CDR3 sequences, with roughly 25% found just once. The chain has TRBV5-1 and TRBJ2-3, with D uncertain. This clonotype was obtained from a human donor with COVID-19. Sequencing was performed on cultured CD4+ T cells from blood. The CDR3 DNA follows: TGCGCCAGCAGCTTGGGTGGGGTAGATACGCAGTATTTT. It encodes CASSLGGVDTQYF.